The text below deals with one T cell receptor beta chain. The antigen it recognizes is unknown. A much larger clone lies a single base off, so this may be a read error. Spanning cysteine to phenylalanine, the CDR3 consists of 13 amino acids. Only the CDR3 DNA stays, 39 bases, in frame from base 1. From the germline V gene, CDR1 is MDHEN and CDR2 is SYDVKM. Trimming takes 6 bases from V and 3 bases from J, and the germline ends sit 11 bases apart. The sample comes from a study of molecular identifiers for immune sequencing clone quantification (dated by TCRdb to 2016 to 2019). The study in broad terms: For a replicate experiment, the RNA from either roughly 18,000 or 92,000 naive CD8 T cells was divided into five aliquots, and four of those aliquots went on to sequencing. The study was a methods study using CD8 T cells to benchmark molecular-identifier clustering-based TCR repertoire sequencing (MIDCIRS) and TCR RNA copy counting.

Libraries of naive CD8 T cells were built from about 20,000 to 1,000,000 sorted cells, with 10%, 30% or 50% of the purified RNA used. Naive CD8 T cells, defined as CD8+CD4-CCR7+CD45RA+, were FACS-sorted into RLT Plus buffer on a BD FACSAria II. Roughly ten TCR copies' worth of Jurkat RNA were spiked into roughly 19,000-1,000,000 naive CD8 T cell samples to test detection sensitivity. Enrichment of CD8 T cells was performed with RosetteSep CD8+ T Cell Enrichment Cocktail and Ficoll-Paque, after which ACK red cell lysis was carried out. The library was obtained by PCR. TCRdb records Illumina HiSeq 4000 as the sequencer. Preparation of bulk TCR libraries followed a previously described approach, with the TCR primers listed in Table S5. Purification of total RNA was performed with the Qiagen AllPrep DNA/RNA kit. Before analysis, reads from multiple sequencing runs of one library were combined. The authors' pipeline ran thus. Reads were retained only if the reads had an exact TCR constant sequence, and the retained reads were trimmed to 150 nt and grouped according to their 12-nt molecular barcodes. Reads in each barcode group were sub-clustered using a 15% Levenshtein threshold, and a quality-weighted consensus sequence was built for each RNA molecule. Non-functional sequences were removed, as were lower-count sequences one edit away from another. On the basis of fitting two negative binomial distributions, barcode sub-clusters with fewer than 20% of the maximum read count were discarded. TCRdb ran its own pipeline on the public reads, namely fastp trimming at Q25 and MiXCR clone calling, and kept in-frame beta chains. Each entry merges the rows of one CDR3 protein and shows their most common DNA and genes. None of the V and J calls come from the authors' own analysis; TCRdb made them. The sample has about 320,000 distinct CDR3 sequences on record, about 22% of them singletons. 0.7% to 0.9% of the sample is in the top ten clones.

Overall results and qualifications from the work: A single cell's worth of spiked-in Jurkat TCR RNA was reported detectable even among 900,000 to 1,000,000 naive CD8 T cells. Modeling estimated 2.5 to 3.5 recovered TCR RNA copies per cell, compared with approximately 9.5 by digital PCR, which implies about 30% capture efficiency. Highly expanded clone sizes could be underestimated because identical TCR molecules may share a barcode. Naive libraries contained spiked-in Jurkat TCR RNA (around eleven copies' worth), which is not part of the donor repertoire. In CMV-specific effector cells, over 99% of molecules were held by clones above 20 RNA copies, whereas under 1% of molecules were held by such clones in naive cells. Without barcode sub-clustering, chimeric consensus sequences inflated TCR diversity; chimeras reached as high as 47%.

The V and J segments used are TRBV28 and TRBJ1-2, with no confidently assigned D gene. The origin of this receptor is a human donor in good health. Some libraries in this study had Jurkat cell RNA spiked in. Sequencing was carried out using naive CD8+ T cells from blood, with Jurkat cell RNA spiked in. What the cell subset or site label conveys for this sample: FACS-sorted CD8+CD4-CCR7+CD45RA+ naive T cells. The DNA sequence reads TGTGCCAGCAGGCCGGAGTTGTACTATGGCTACACCTTC. This translates into CASRPELYYGYTF.